This T cell receptor (beta chain) appears in the sequencing data of a study of molecular identifiers for immune sequencing clone quantification listed by TCRdb under 2018. Regarding the research as a whole: For a replicate experiment, RNA from roughly 21,000 or 96,000 naive CD8 T cells was divided into five aliquots, of which four were sequenced. This methods study benchmarked molecular-identifier clustering-based TCR repertoire sequencing (MIDCIRS) and TCR RNA copy counting, using CD8 T cells to do so.

Naive CD8 T cell libraries were made from approximately 20,000 to 1,000,000 sorted cells using 10%, 30% or 50% of purified RNA. Naive CD8 T cells were FACS-sorted as CD8+CD4-CCR7+CD45RA+ on a BD FACSAria II into RLT Plus buffer. To test detection sensitivity, Jurkat RNA equivalent to over 8 TCR copies was spiked into samples of about 18,000-1,000,000 naive CD8 T cells. CD8 T cells were enriched using RosetteSep CD8+ T Cell Enrichment Cocktail and Ficoll-Paque, and the enriched cells then underwent ACK red cell lysis. Library generation was performed with PCR. These reads were obtained on an Illumina HiSeq 4000. Preparation of bulk TCR libraries followed a previously described approach, with the TCR primers listed in Table S5. The Qiagen AllPrep DNA/RNA kit was used to purify total RNA. Before analysis, reads from multiple sequencing runs of one library were combined. Per the original workflow: Reads were retained only if their TCR constant sequence matched exactly, and those retained reads were trimmed to 150 nt and grouped according to their 12-nt molecular barcodes. Within each barcode group, reads were sub-clustered at a 15% Levenshtein threshold, and quality-weighted consensus sequences were built per RNA molecule. Non-functional sequences were discarded, and so were lower-count sequences lying one edit away from another sequence. Barcode sub-clusters with fewer than 20% of the maximum read count were removed, based on fitting two negative binomial distributions. In TCRdb, the public reads were trimmed at Q25 with fastp and aligned with MiXCR, with productive beta chains retained. Here each entry gathers all rows of one CDR3 protein and keeps the most common genes and DNA. Here the V and J calls rest on TCRdb's processing, not on the authors' analysis. Across this sample there are about 54,000 distinct CDR3 sequences, with about 23% seen only once. In total, the top ten clones hold about 1.9% of the sample.

Findings and caveats that apply to the study as a whole: Identical TCR molecules sharing a barcode could cause highly expanded clone sizes to be underestimated. When barcode sub-clustering was omitted, TCR diversity was inflated by chimeric consensus sequences, with chimeras reaching as high as 47%. Modeling gave around 3 recovered TCR RNA copies per cell versus around 9.9 by digital PCR, implying around 30% capture efficiency. In CMV-specific effector cells, clones with more than 20 RNA copies contained over 99% of molecules, whereas in naive cells such clones contained under 1% of molecules. Even against a background of roughly 1 million naive CD8 T cells, spiked-in Jurkat TCR RNA amounting to a single cell's worth was reported to be detectable. Spiked-in Jurkat TCR RNA (approximately 9 copies' worth), which is not part of the donor repertoire, was contained in the naive libraries.

With regard to this clonotype: Its antigen is still unknown. Just one base apart from a much larger clone, this may be a read error.

Reading the germline V gene gives CDR1 MGHDK and CDR2 SYGVNS. The CDR3 starts with the cysteine, ends with the phenylalanine, and has 12 residues. Here the CDR3 DNA is all that survives: 36 bases in frame from base 1. The sequenced sample was naive CD8+ T cells from blood, with Jurkat cell RNA spiked in. Interpreted using the paper, the cell subset or site label stands for: FACS-sorted CD8+CD4-CCR7+CD45RA+ naive T cells. The clonotype was recovered from a human donor in good health. Some libraries in this study had Jurkat cell RNA spiked in. The receptor chain draws on TRBV25-1 and TRBJ2-1; the D segment might be TRBD1 or TRBD2, since each matches 5 bases. The base sequence is TGTGCCTGCAGTGGGGGTAACAATGAGCAGTTCTTC. Protein translation: CACSGGNNEQFF.